A selection of T cell receptor beta chains follows, all from one sample in a study of T-cell memory formation after mild COVID-19. TCRdb reprocessed the 5' RACE reads with MiXCR, giving one entry per CDR3 protein. The sample yields about 400,000 distinct CDR3 sequences, approximately 15% seen once. The sequencing sample was made of PBMCs or a T cell subset sorted from them (not recorded which). The receptor set was obtained from a man aged 18 to 30 who had mild COVID-19 (a few samples of this study predate the infection). Cell type and time point are not known. Each CDR3 is given with its conserved first and last residue. The order of the fields is D gene, V gene, clone size, J gene, CDR3 protein, CDR3 DNA. A D gene is named only where the DNA matches it firmly. The size entry is marked missing in some rows and otherwise reads once, few, many or a size class.

D: -; V: TRBV20-1; size: few; J: TRBJ2-4; CDR3: CSARDLGEAAWF; DNA: TGCAGTGCTAGAGATCTGGGGGAGGCCGCATGGTTC
D: -; V: TRBV24-1; size: -; J: TRBJ2-3; CDR3: CATSDSRGDASTDTQYF; DNA: TGTGCCACCAGTGATTCACGCGGGGACGCTAGCACAGATACGCAGTATTTT
D: -; V: TRBV12-3/TRBV12-4; size: few; J: TRBJ1-5; CDR3: CASSPPEGPQHF; DNA: TGTGCCAGCAGTCCCCCGGAGGGGCCCCAGCATTTT
D: TRBD1; V: TRBV20-1; size: few; J: TRBJ1-1; CDR3: CSAPGQQNTEAFF; DNA: TGCAGTGCCCCGGGACAGCAGAACACTGAAGCTTTCTTT
D: -; V: TRBV7-2; size: once; J: TRBJ2-2; CDR3: CASSLVSAIGETGELFF; DNA: TGTGCCAGCAGCTTAGTCTCAGCGATCGGAGAAACCGGGGAGCTGTTTTTT
D: -; V: TRBV7-2; size: -; J: TRBJ1-2; CDR3: CASSRGRRNGYTF; DNA: TGTGCCAGCAGCAGGGGACGGAGGAATGGCTACACCTTC
D: -; V: TRBV7-2; size: -; J: TRBJ1-2; CDR3: CASSLPGTPYGYTF; DNA: TGTGCCAGCAGCTTGCCCGGGACACCTTATGGCTACACCTTC
D: TRBD1; V: TRBV2; size: -; J: TRBJ1-1; CDR3: CARMTGGGTEAFF; DNA: TGTGCCAGAATGACAGGGGGAGGAACTGAAGCTTTCTTT
D: TRBD1; V: TRBV5-1; size: -; J: TRBJ2-6; CDR3: CASSSGTGGSGANVLTF; DNA: TGCGCCAGCAGCTCCGGGACAGGGGGCTCTGGGGCCAACGTCCTGACTTTC
D: -; V: TRBV5-1; size: -; J: TRBJ2-5; CDR3: CASSLTSEGETQYF; DNA: TGCGCCAGCAGCTTGACCTCAGAGGGAGAGACCCAGTACTTC
D: TRBD1; V: TRBV7-9; size: few; J: TRBJ1-5; CDR3: CASSPGVLGQGNSNQPQHF; DNA: TGTGCCAGCAGCCCCGGCGTCCTCGGACAGGGGAATAGCAATCAGCCCCAGCATTTT
D: -; V: TRBV3-1; size: few; J: TRBJ2-1; CDR3: CASSLQGGIEQFF; DNA: TGTGCCAGCAGCCTCCAGGGAGGCATTGAGCAGTTCTTC
D: -; V: TRBV28; size: few; J: TRBJ1-1; CDR3: CASSKWNTEAFF; DNA: TGTGCCAGCAGTAAATGGAACACTGAAGCTTTCTTT
D: TRBD2; V: TRBV7-2; size: few; J: TRBJ2-2; CDR3: CASSFLAGASNTGELFF; DNA: TGTGCCAGCAGCTTCTTAGCGGGGGCTTCGAACACCGGGGAGCTGTTTTTT
D: -; V: TRBV28; size: few; J: TRBJ1-2; CDR3: CASSPTLGRGYGYTF; DNA: TGTGCCAGCAGTCCCACTCTAGGGAGGGGGTATGGCTACACCTTC
D: -; V: TRBV3-1; size: -; J: TRBJ2-5; CDR3: CASSRRPSQETQYF; DNA: TGTGCCAGCAGCCGGAGACCCTCCCAAGAGACCCAGTACTTC
D: -; V: TRBV4-1; size: few; J: TRBJ2-1; CDR3: CASSQDTGLSSYNEQFF; DNA: TGCGCCAGCAGCCAAGATACCGGACTTAGCTCCTACAATGAGCAGTTCTTC
D: TRBD2; V: TRBV6-2/TRBV6-3; size: -; J: TRBJ2-1; CDR3: CASSPGATGGNEQFF; DNA: TGTGCCAGCAGTCCCGGGGCCACGGGAGGCAATGAGCAGTTCTTC
D: -; V: TRBV6-1; size: few; J: TRBJ2-4; CDR3: CASRTYGERNIQYF; DNA: TGTGCCAGCAGAACGTATGGGGAGAGAAACATTCAGTACTTC
D: -; V: TRBV5-4; size: -; J: TRBJ2-1; CDR3: CASTLSPVGNNEQFF; DNA: TGTGCCAGCACCCTTTCCCCCGTTGGAAACAATGAGCAGTTCTTC
D: TRBD1; V: TRBV7-9; size: few; J: TRBJ1-1; CDR3: CASSSPRDSPGEEAFF; DNA: TGTGCCAGCAGCTCCCCCCGGGACAGTCCTGGAGAAGAAGCTTTCTTT
D: -; V: TRBV10-2; size: many; J: TRBJ2-1; CDR3: CASRTGMYNEQFF; DNA: TGCGCCAGCAGGACCGGGATGTACAATGAGCAGTTCTTC
D: -; V: TRBV6-2/TRBV6-3; size: -; J: TRBJ2-1; CDR3: CASTSPEHRTGEEQFF; DNA: TGTGCCAGCACCTCCCCTGAGCACAGGACCGGGGAGGAGCAGTTCTTC
D: TRBD2; V: TRBV27; size: -; J: TRBJ2-2; CDR3: CASSLHLAGSTGELFF; DNA: TGTGCCAGCAGTTTGCATCTAGCGGGGAGCACCGGGGAGCTGTTTTTT
D: TRBD1; V: TRBV6-2/TRBV6-3; size: -; J: TRBJ1-5; CDR3: CASSYSSGTGGRQPQHF; DNA: TGTGCCAGCAGTTACTCATCCGGGACAGGGGGCCGGCAGCCCCAGCATTTT
D: -; V: TRBV21-1; size: -; J: TRBJ1-1; CDR3: CASSPPRGVYTEAFF; DNA: TGTGCCAGCAGCCCCCCCCGGGGGGTTTACACTGAAGCTTTCTTT
D: TRBD2; V: TRBV28; size: -; J: TRBJ2-3; CDR3: CASSAGGSRDTQYF; DNA: TGTGCCAGCAGTGCGGGGGGGAGCAGAGATACGCAGTATTTT
D: -; V: TRBV7-3; size: -; J: TRBJ2-5; CDR3: CASSRAGTPDETQYF; DNA: TGTGCCAGCAGCCGAGCAGGGACCCCCGATGAGACCCAGTACTTC
D: -; V: TRBV5-6; size: few; J: TRBJ1-2; CDR3: CASSGIQYGYTF; DNA: TGTGCCAGCAGCGGGATTCAGTATGGCTACACCTTC
D: -; V: TRBV5-1; size: few; J: TRBJ2-2; CDR3: CASSVERPTGELFF; DNA: TGCGCCAGCAGCGTTGAGCGGCCCACCGGGGAGCTGTTTTTT
D: -; V: TRBV4-3; size: few; J: TRBJ2-1; CDR3: CASSQDGYPLGNEQFF; DNA: TGCGCCAGCAGCCAAGATGGTTACCCACTGGGCAATGAGCAGTTCTTC
D: TRBD2; V: TRBV18; size: -; J: TRBJ2-1; CDR3: CASSPAGVINEQFF; DNA: TGTGCCAGCTCACCGGCGGGGGTCATAAATGAGCAGTTCTTC
D: -; V: TRBV20-1; size: -; J: TRBJ1-1; CDR3: CSASEDMNTEAFF; DNA: TGCAGTGCTAGTGAGGACATGAACACTGAAGCTTTCTTT
D: TRBD1; V: TRBV7-9; size: few; J: TRBJ1-1; CDR3: CASSSRGLTEAFF; DNA: TGTGCCAGCAGCTCCAGGGGGCTAACTGAAGCTTTCTTT
D: TRBD1; V: TRBV23-1; size: -; J: TRBJ2-7; CDR3: CARSQSTPTGTAICEQYF; DNA: TGCGCCAGAAGTCAATCGACCCCTACCGGGACAGCTATTTGCGAGCAGTACTTC